This record looks at one T cell receptor beta chain sequence and its context. What it recognizes is unknown. This entry comes from a study of T cell responses to AZD1222 COVID-19 vaccine. Study context: Doses given second, at about 4 or about 12 weeks, were pooled. Study-wide points: Repertoires were obtained only post-peak T cell response.

Generated by immunoSEQ multiplex PCR, the TCRdb table keeps only in-frame clones and is missing some. This sample carries roughly 150,000 clones, around 89% of them seen once, and the ten largest clones take more than 2%. The CDR3 loop spans 15 amino acids. Trimming left V 6 bases short and J 0 bases short, with 14 bases between. Germline lookup yields CDR1 LNHDA and CDR2 SQIVND (reference sequence). The material was peripheral blood, obtained on day 0 of AZD1222 vaccination. This TCR derives from an adult in good health. This chain joins TRBV19 and TRBJ1-1; D may be TRBD1 (5 bases). Here the CDR3 reads CASRVEGILNTEAFF. CDR3 DNA sequence: TGTGCCAGTAGGGTCGAGGGGATCTTGAACACTGAAGCTTTCTTT.